The 5 T cell receptor beta chains presented below share a single source sample, sequenced in a study of beta chain features in type 1 diabetes. Sequenced material consisted of expressed TCRB transcripts (all of the isolated RNA was reverse transcribed). TCRdb's table, derived via immunoSEQ multiplex PCR, lists solely in-frame clones and lacks some. The profile shows over 500,000 clones, 15% to 18% of them singletons. The sequenced sample consisted of naive CD4+ T cells from blood. These TCRs come from a man between 18 and 35 years old in good health.

V and J are TRBV9 and TRBJ2-7; the D gene is possibly TRBD1 (6 bases). Germline-derived CDR1 and CDR2 are SGDLS and YYNGEE. This CDR3 is 13 amino acids long. V lost 3 bases and J 3 bases, leaving 10 bases between the germline ends. The CDR3 is CASSAGVGYEQYF. In DNA, the CDR3 is TGTGCCAGCAGCGCAGGGGTCGGCTACGAGCAGTACTTC.

In regard to this clone: One end of the junction is discordant with germline, which a read error may explain. V usage is TRBV19 and J usage is TRBJ2-3; 9 positions agree with TRBD2. This CDR3 spans 14 amino acids. The germline gives CDR1 LNHDA, CDR2 SQIVND (reference sequence). CDR3 protein: CASRIAGATDTQYF. CDR3 nucleotides: TGTGCCAGTAGGATAGCGGGGGCCACAGATACGCAGTATTTT.

J is TRBJ2-2 and V is TRBV28, with TRBD2 matching over 9 bases. The CDR3 extends over 15 amino acids. The germline CDR1 and CDR2 sequences are MDHEN and SYDVKM. The V segment lost 6 bases and the J segment 1 base; nucleotides outside the gene matches: 3. In DNA form, the CDR3 reads TGTGCCAGCAGCATTAGCGGGAGGAACACCGGGGAGCTGTTTTTT. Amino acid sequence: CASSISGRNTGELFF.

This clone was counted only a few times. The chain is built from TRBV2 and TRBJ2-5, with D perhaps TRBD1 or TRBD2 (7 bases each). Between the trimmed V and J ends, which lost 7 bases and 1 base, there was a span of 16 bases. CDR1 is SNHLY, CDR2 FYNNEI, per germline. This CDR3 has 15 residues. CDR3 in DNA: TGTGCCAGCAATTTCCAGGGGGGGTCCCAAGAGACCCAGTACTTC. This gives the protein CASNFQGGSQETQYF.

This clone was recorded a few times. The chain uses TRBV4-1 and TRBJ1-1; perhaps TRBD1 as D (5 bases). CDR1 and CDR2 (germline): MGHRA, YSYEKL. The V gene lost 4 bases and the J gene lost 1 base, with 13 bases spanning the gap. The CDR3 runs 15 residues. In DNA, the CDR3 is TGCGCCAGCAGCCGCCCCCCGGGGGGGAACACTGAAGCTTTCTTT. Encoded protein: CASSRPPGGNTEAFF.